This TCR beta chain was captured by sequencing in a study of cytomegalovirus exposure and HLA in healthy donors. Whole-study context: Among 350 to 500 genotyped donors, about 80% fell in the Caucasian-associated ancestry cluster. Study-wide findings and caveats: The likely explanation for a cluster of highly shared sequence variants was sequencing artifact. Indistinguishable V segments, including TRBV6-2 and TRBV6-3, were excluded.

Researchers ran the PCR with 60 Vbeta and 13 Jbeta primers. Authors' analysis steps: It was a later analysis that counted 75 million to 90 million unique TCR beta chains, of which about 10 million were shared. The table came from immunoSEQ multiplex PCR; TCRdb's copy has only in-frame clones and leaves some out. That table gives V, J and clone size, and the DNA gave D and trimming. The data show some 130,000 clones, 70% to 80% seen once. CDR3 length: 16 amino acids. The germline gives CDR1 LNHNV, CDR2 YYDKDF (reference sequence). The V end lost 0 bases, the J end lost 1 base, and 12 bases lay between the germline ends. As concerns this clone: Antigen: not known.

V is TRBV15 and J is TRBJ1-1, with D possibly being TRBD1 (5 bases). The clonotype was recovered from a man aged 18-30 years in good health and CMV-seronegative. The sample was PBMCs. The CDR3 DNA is TGTGCCACCAGCAGAGATGGGCACAGGCCGAACACTGAAGCTTTCTTT. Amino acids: CATSRDGHRPNTEAFF.